The next 26 T cell receptor beta chains were all read from a single sample in a study of T cells in Graves' hyperthyroidism and ophthalmopathy. The TCR beta CDR3 regions underwent amplification using RNA transcripts as the source. HTBI primers were used for first-round RT-PCR of the TCR CDR3. TCRdb passed the multiplex PCR reads through MiXCR, listing each CDR3 protein once. The sample lists 240,000 or so distinct CDR3 sequences, around 15% seen once, with around 26% in the top ten. Material for sequencing was blood. These receptors originate from a woman younger than 30 with Graves' ophthalmopathy.

At least ten counts were recorded for this clonotype. V is TRBV12-3 or TRBV12-4 and J is TRBJ1-2, with a possible D match to TRBD1 (6 bases). Between the trimmed V and J ends, which lost 4 bases and 8 bases, there was a span of 14 bases. This CDR3 has 13 amino acids. DNA for the CDR3: TGTGCCAGCAGTTACCCAGGGGACGGCGGCTACACCTTC. Amino acid sequence: CASSYPGDGGYTF.

This clonotype occurred many times. The V gene is TRBV27, the J gene TRBJ2-3; D remains ambiguous. CDR1 MNHEY and CDR2 SMNVEV come from the germline V gene (reference sequence). V lost 2 bases, J lost 2 bases, and 8 bases lay in between. The CDR3 contains 14 residues. CDR3 bases: TGTGCCAGCAGTTTAATGGTCTCCACAGATACGCAGTATTTT. This codes for CASSLMVSTDTQYF.

There are a few counts of this clonotype. V is TRBV19 and J is TRBJ1-6; D call uncertain. Per the germline V gene, CDR1 is LNHDA and CDR2 is SQIVND (reference sequence). The CDR3 is made up of 13 amino acids. Trimming left V 3 bases short and J 7 bases short, with 7 bases between. The CDR3 DNA reads TGTGCCAGTAGTATTCAAGGGAATTCACCCCTCCACTTT. Residues: CASSIQGNSPLHF.

This clonotype was recorded at least ten times. The J gene is TRBJ1-1, the V gene TRBV2; D unresolved. V was cut by 3 bases and J by 3 bases, with 8 bases left in between. This CDR3 spans 13 amino acids. Germline V gene lookup returns CDR1 SNHLY and CDR2 FYNNEI. CDR3 protein: CASSEWLDTEAFF. The CDR3 region has the DNA TGTGCCAGCAGTGAGTGGTTGGACACTGAAGCTTTCTTT.

In regard to this clonotype: A much larger clone lies a single base off, so this may be a read error. V gene TRBV2 combines with J gene TRBJ1-1; D is undetermined. Germline loops: CDR1 SNHLY, CDR2 FYNNEI. The length of the CDR3 is 11 residues. The CDR3 region is CTSSEHTEAFF. The CDR3 region has the DNA TGTACCAGCAGTGAACACACTGAAGCTTTCTTT. Supplemented by reference TRBV2 and TRBJ1-1, the full variable domain reads EPEVTQTPSHQVTQMGQEVILRCVPISNHLYFYWYRQILGQKVEFLVSFYNNEISEKSEIFDDQFSVERPDGSNFTLKIRSTKLEDSAMYFCTSSEHTEAFFGQGTRLTVV.

This clonotype was picked up many times. This rearrangement joins TRBV27 to TRBJ2-5; possibly TRBD2 for D (6 bases). V was cut by 3 bases and J by 5 bases, with 16 bases left in between. The CDR3 runs 15 residues. The germline gives CDR1 MNHEY, CDR2 SMNVEV (reference sequence). The CDR3 reads CASSLVGEAWETQYF. In nucleotides, the CDR3 is TGTGCCAGCAGTTTGGTAGGGGAGGCGTGGGAGACCCAGTACTTC.

There are many counts of this clonotype. This chain connects TRBV2 to TRBJ2-1; 9 bases align to TRBD2. The germline V gene encodes CDR1 SNHLY and CDR2 FYNNEI. V dropped 6 bases and J dropped 9; count of bases not matched to a gene: 9. The CDR3 contains 14 residues. The CDR3 coding sequence is TGTGCCAGCAGCAAAACGCGGGGGGGCGGTGAGCAGTTCTTC. Encoded protein: CASSKTRGGGEQFF.

This clonotype was seen repeatedly, ten times or more. The CDR3 bases are TGTGCCAGCACCGACAGGCCGAGCTCTGGAAACACCATATATTTT. Amino acids: CASTDRPSSGNTIYF. V usage is TRBV2 and J usage is TRBJ1-3, with a possible D match to TRBD1 (6 bases). The germline V and J ends were trimmed by 7 bases and 0 bases, with 13 bases remaining between them. Germline CDR1 is SNHLY and CDR2 is FYNNEI. There are 15 residues in the CDR3.

At least ten counts were recorded for this clonotype. This chain connects TRBV7-9 to TRBJ2-2; D is uncertain. Germline loops: CDR1 SEHNR, CDR2 FQNEAQ (reference sequence). The CDR3 has 13 residues. Trimming removed 2 bases at V and 4 bases at J, with 5 bases between. This CDR3 reads CASSLKGTGELFF. The CDR3 DNA follows: TGTGCCAGCAGCTTAAAGGGCACCGGGGAGCTGTTTTTT.

This clonotype has at least ten counts. V gene TRBV9 combines with J gene TRBJ2-7, with D possibly being TRBD1 (6 bases). V gave up 0 bases and J gave up 2 bases, with 9 bases separating them. Germline-derived CDR1 and CDR2 are SGDLS and YYNGEE. The CDR3 sequence is 14 residues long. This CDR3 is CASSVARTAYEQYF. Here the CDR3 DNA reads TGTGCCAGCAGCGTAGCTCGGACAGCCTACGAGCAGTACTTC.

This clonotype was picked up many times. The V call is TRBV7-2, the J call TRBJ1-1; the D is unclear. Per germline, CDR1 SGHTA and CDR2 FQGNSA. V was shortened by 2 bases and J by 0 bases, with 4 bases between the two germline ends. The CDR3 length is 13 residues. CDR3 coding DNA: TGTGCCAGCAGCTTATTGGTGAACACTGAAGCTTTCTTT. Its translation: CASSLLVNTEAFF.

Only a few counts were recorded for this clonotype. The chain joins TRBV19 to TRBJ2-6; unclear D gene. This CDR3 spans 14 amino acids. V was trimmed by 6 bases and J by 0 bases, leaving 6 bases between them. Germline CDR1 reads LNHDA; CDR2 reads SQIVND (reference sequence). The CDR3 coding sequence is TGTGCCAGTAGGAGAGTCTCTGGGGCCAACGTCCTGACTTTC. Residues: CASRRVSGANVLTF.

This clonotype occurred many times. The V gene is TRBV3-1, the J gene TRBJ2-1; possible D gene TRBD2, 5 bases. Germline V gene sequence: CDR1 LGHDT, CDR2 YNNKEL (reference sequence). Trimming pared 5 bases from V and 6 bases from J, leaving 14 bases between. The CDR3 consists of 14 residues. CDR3 loop: CASSDVGGGNEQFF. The CDR3 region has the DNA TGTGCCAGCAGCGATGTCGGAGGCGGCAATGAGCAGTTCTTC.

This chain uses TRBV5-4 with TRBJ1-2; maybe TRBD1 (5 bases). V was trimmed by 3 bases and J by 3 bases, leaving 12 bases between them. Germline CDR1 and CDR2: SGHNT and YYREEE (reference sequence). CDR3 length: 14 amino acids. The CDR3 here is CASSSRGPYYGYTF. The CDR3 DNA reads TGTGCCAGCAGCTCAAGGGGCCCATACTATGGCTACACCTTC.

The CDR3 nucleotides read TGTGCCAGCAGCTTAACTAAGCAGGGGGAAACTGAAGCTTTCTTT. Its translation: CASSLTKQGETEAFF. The chain uses TRBV7-3 and TRBJ1-1, with TRBD1 matching over 7 bases. The germline gives CDR1 SGHTA, CDR2 FQGTGA. Trimming took 0 bases from V and 5 from J; bases not matched to a gene: 6. The CDR3 totals 15 residues.

The sample holds many counts of this clonotype. The chain combines TRBV30 with TRBJ1-3; no clear D. CDR1 and CDR2 from the germline V gene are GTSNPN and SVGIG (reference sequence). The CDR3 runs 13 residues. Trimming took off 0 bases at V and 7 bases at J, with 10 bases between the two ends. The CDR3 DNA sequence: TGTGCCTGGAGTGTAAATGACGGGAACACCATATATTTT. This codes for CAWSVNDGNTIYF.

This clonotype was seen repeatedly, ten times or more. This rearrangement joins TRBV5-4 to TRBJ2-3; TRBD2 aligns across 10 bases. The CDR3 sequence is 16 residues long. V gave up 4 bases and J gave up 4 bases; unmatched junction bases: 9. Germline V CDR1 and CDR2: SGHNT, YYREEE (reference sequence). CDR3: CASSALTSGLPDTQYF. The CDR3 DNA sequence: TGTGCCAGCAGCGCCTTGACTAGCGGGTTACCAGATACGCAGTATTTT.

About this clonotype: Germline is not matched at one junction end, which may reflect a read error. This chain uses TRBV27 with TRBJ2-1; no clear D. Germline CDR1 MNHEY, CDR2 SMNVEV (reference sequence). CDR3 length equals 15 residues. For the CDR3, the DNA is TGTGCCAGCAGTTCCGACTGGAGCTCCTACAATGAGAAGTTCTTC. Protein: CASSSDWSSYNEKFF.

This clonotype was recorded at least ten times. The chain recombines TRBV6-1 with TRBJ2-1, with TRBD2 as a possible D gene (5 bases). V lost 7 bases, J lost 10 bases, and 11 bases lay in between. The CDR3 is 11 residues long. CDR1 and CDR2 from the germline V gene are MNHNS and SASEGT. CDR3 in DNA: TGTGCCAGCAAGAGAGGGAGAGAGCAGTTCTTC. It is translated as CASKRGREQFF.

This clonotype was seen repeatedly, ten times or more. V gene TRBV2 combines with J gene TRBJ2-1; 7 bases fit TRBD2. This CDR3 comprises 14 residues. The germline CDR1 and CDR2 sequences are SNHLY and FYNNEI. The junction had 8 bases not matched to a gene; V was cut back by 6 bases and J by 6 bases. CDR3 DNA sequence: TGTGCCAGCAGGGGTGGCGGGAGTGGCAATGAGCAGTTCTTC. It specifies CASRGGGSGNEQFF.

Many counts were recorded for this clonotype. The chain carries TRBV7-9 and TRBJ2-6; the D gene is possibly TRBD1 (5 bases). Germline V lookup: CDR1 SEHNR, CDR2 FQNEAQ (reference sequence). The CDR3 runs to 13 residues. The CDR3 here is CGSDSTGANVLTF. In DNA, the CDR3 is TGTGGAAGCGACAGCACCGGGGCCAACGTCCTGACTTTC.

This clonotype was observed at least ten times. This chain uses TRBV7-6 with TRBJ2-1; TRBD1 is a possible D gene (5 bases). The CDR3 runs to 15 residues. V was clipped by 3 bases and J by 2 bases, with 11 bases between them. Per the germline V gene, CDR1 is SGHVS and CDR2 is FNYEAQ. The CDR3 here is CASSLGLGPYNEQFF. CDR3 DNA: TGTGCCAGCAGCTTGGGGCTAGGCCCCTACAATGAGCAGTTCTTC.

Only one count was recorded for this clonotype. This chain joins TRBV29-1 and TRBJ2-1; 15 bases map to TRBD2. The CDR3 extends over 21 amino acids. In germline, CDR1 is SQVTM, CDR2 ANQGSEA. Trimming removed 6 bases from V and 3 bases from J; junction bases left unmatched: 21. In DNA, the CDR3 is TGCAGCGTCTCCTACCCCGGGACTAGCGGGGGGTTATTCCAGAACTACAATGAGCAGTTCTTC. Encoded protein: CSVSYPGTSGGLFQNYNEQFF.

This clonotype was counted at least ten times. V is TRBV3-1 and J is TRBJ1-1; weak D call: TRBD1 (5 bases). The CDR3 runs to 14 residues. Looked up from germline, CDR1 is LGHDT and CDR2 is YNNKEL (reference sequence). Deletions cut 3 bases from V and 4 bases from J, with 12 bases between. DNA for the CDR3: TGTGCCAGCAGCCAGATGGAGGGGATCACTGAAGCTTTCTTT. Translated: CASSQMEGITEAFF.

This clonotype has at least ten counts. The genes are TRBV28 and TRBJ2-3, with a tentative D call TRBD2 (6 bases). The V and J ends lost 7 bases and 3 bases respectively, with 14 bases between them. This CDR3 comprises 14 residues. Germline assignment: CDR1 MDHEN and CDR2 SYDVKM. The CDR3 DNA sequence: TGTGCCAGCATTGGCGGGACGGTGACAGATACGCAGTATTTT. Protein sequence: CASIGGTVTDTQYF.

In this sample, this clonotype turned up many times. The genes are TRBV7-8 and TRBJ1-1; the D gene is possibly TRBD1 (6 bases). Germline V gene sequence: CDR1 SGHVS, CDR2 FQNEAQ. The ends were cut back, 5 bases at V and 1 base at J, with 8 bases in the middle. CDR3 length equals 13 residues. The CDR3 here is CASSHRENTEAFF. CDR3 sequence (DNA): TGTGCCAGCAGCCACAGGGAGAACACTGAAGCTTTCTTT.